The 21 T cell receptor beta chains reported below all come from one sample, sequenced in a study of T cells after yellow fever vaccination. MiXCR was run by TCRdb on the 5' RACE reads, yielding one entry per CDR3 protein. The repertoire has roughly 320,000 distinct CDR3 sequences, around 10% of them found once; the top ten carry under 4%. Here the sequenced sample was CD4+ T cells sorted from PBMCs, taken 45 days after the yellow fever booster vaccination. The origin of the receptors is a man between 18 and 29 years old who received the YFV17D yellow fever vaccine.

J is TRBJ2-7 and V is TRBV7-2; TRBD2 matches at 11 bases. With 5 bases clipped from V and 5 bases from J, the junction kept 5 bases outside the gene matches. The CDR3 is 14 amino acids. CDR1 and CDR2 from the germline V gene are SGHTA and FQGNSA. Written as DNA, the CDR3 is TGTGCCAGCAGCCGCCTAGCGGGGGGAAACGAGCAGTACGTC. Residues: CASSRLAGGNEQYV.

This clonotype was counted at least ten times. The chain employs TRBV29-1 and TRBJ1-2; 9 bases are a match to TRBD1. With V trimmed by 3 bases and J by 7 bases, 12 bases remained unmatched. Germline V gene data show CDR1 as SQVTM and CDR2 as ANQGSEA. This CDR3 spans 15 amino acids. The CDR3 region is CSVDFGTGRTIGYTF. The DNA for the CDR3 is TGCAGCGTTGACTTTGGGACAGGGAGAACTATTGGCTACACCTTC.

The chain joins TRBV4-3 to TRBJ2-3; 7 positions match TRBD2. The CDR3 has 15 amino acids. Trimming at V came to 4 bases and at J to 1 base, leaving 5 bases not matched to a gene. The germline CDR1 and CDR2 sequences are LGHNA and YSLEER. CDR3 loop: CASSPSTSGTDTQYF. In DNA form, the CDR3 reads TGCGCCAGCAGCCCCAGCACTAGCGGCACAGATACGCAGTATTTT.

The CDR3 region has the DNA TGTGCCAGCAGCTCCCAGGGTTCATTTGATAAACTGTTTTTT. It codes for CASSSQGSFDKLFF. The chain recombines TRBV7-2 with TRBJ1-4; weak D call: TRBD1 (5 bases). Germline lookup yields CDR1 SGHTA and CDR2 FQGNSA. Trimming cost V 4 bases and J 11 bases, with 17 bases left between them. CDR3 length equals 14 residues.

This clonotype was picked up a small number of times. The chain couples TRBV28 to TRBJ2-7; 7 bases agree with TRBD1. V was clipped by 5 bases and J by 0 bases; unmatched bases: 10. CDR1 is MDHEN and CDR2 is SYDVKM in the germline V gene. This CDR3 spans 16 amino acids. The CDR3 sequence: CASSPPGQTSSYEQYV. For the CDR3, the DNA is TGTGCCAGCAGTCCCCCGGGACAGACGAGCTCCTACGAGCAGTACGTC.

This rearrangement joins TRBV20-1 to TRBJ2-5, with TRBD2 as a possible D gene (6 bases). Germline V CDR1 and CDR2: DFQATT, SNEGSKA (reference sequence). The CDR3 is 12 amino acids. V shed 5 bases and J shed 5 bases, with 12 bases lying between them. CDR3 protein: CSAPGGAETQYF. The CDR3 bases are TGCAGTGCTCCCGGAGGGGCTGAGACCCAGTACTTC.

The V call is TRBV12-3 or TRBV12-4, the J call TRBJ2-2; unclear D gene. Trimming took off 7 bases at V and 8 bases at J, with 17 bases between the two ends. The CDR3 has 14 amino acids. In DNA form, the CDR3 reads TGTGCCAGCACCCTTTGGACCCCCGGTGGGGAGCTGTTTTTT. As protein: CASTLWTPGGELFF.

The sample holds a few counts of this clonotype. This chain links TRBV5-1 with TRBJ1-4, with 9 bases matching TRBD1. Germline lookup yields CDR1 SGHRS and CDR2 YFSETQ. V lost 4 bases and J lost 3; bases outside the gene matches: 16. CDR3 length equals 19 residues. The CDR3 loop reads CASSVSSGTGRRANEKLFF. CDR3 nucleotide sequence: TGCGCCAGCAGCGTCTCTTCCGGGACAGGGAGGCGGGCTAATGAAAAACTGTTTTTT.

Turning to this clonotype: One end of the junction varies from germline; a read error may be responsible. The rearrangement links TRBV11-2 to TRBJ2-2, with a possible D match to TRBD1 (5 bases). The CDR3 runs 16 residues. The germline V gene has CDR1 SGHAT and CDR2 FQNNGV. CDR3 nucleotide sequence: TGTGCCAGCAGGTTAGGACCTCAGGGTGGCACCGGGGAGCTGTTTTTT. This gives the protein CASRLGPQGGTGELFF. Full variable domain (outside the CDR3, taken from reference TRBV11-2 and TRBJ2-2): EAGVAQSPRYKIIEKRQSVAFWCNPISGHATLYWYQQILGQGPKLLIQFQNNGVVDDSQLPKDRFSAERLKGVDSTLKIQPAKLEDSAVYLCASRLGPQGGTGELFFGEGSRLTVL.

The table lists this clonotype with many counts. The V and J genes are TRBV5-1 and TRBJ2-5; 9 bases agree with TRBD2. J lost 5 bases, V lost 1 base, and 6 bases had no gene match. This CDR3 spans 15 amino acids. From germline, CDR1 is SGHRS and CDR2 YFSETQ. The CDR3, as DNA: TGCGCCAGCAGCTTGTACGGCGGGGGGGCTGAGACCCAGTACTTC. This translates into CASSLYGGGAETQYF.

This clonotype has just a few counts. The chain carries TRBV15 and TRBJ2-3; TRBD2 agrees at 9 bases. The V gene end was trimmed by 5 bases and the J gene end by 1 base; junction bases not matched to a gene: 7. This CDR3 region has 16 residues. Germline CDR1 and CDR2: LNHNV and YYDKDF (reference sequence). Written as DNA, the CDR3 is TGTGCCACCAGCTTGCTTAGCGGGGGCTGCACAGATACGCAGTATTTT. Its protein product is CATSLLSGGCTDTQYF.

A single count supports this clonotype. The chain uses TRBV15 and TRBJ1-5; D is possibly TRBD1 (5 bases). V dropped 0 bases and J dropped 6 bases, with 9 bases sitting between them. The V gene's germline CDR1 is LNHNV and CDR2 YYDKDF (reference sequence). This CDR3 has 14 residues. CDR3 DNA sequence: TGTGCCACCAGCAGAGAAGTCGGGGGTCAGCCCCAGCATTTT. The encoded protein is CATSREVGGQPQHF.

This clonotype occurred a few times. The chain couples TRBV11-2 to TRBJ2-2; D possibly corresponds to TRBD2 (6 bases). The germline V gene encodes CDR1 SGHAT and CDR2 FQNNGV. V lost 5 bases and J lost 4, with 14 bases in between. The CDR3 length is 15 residues. This chain's CDR3 is CASSGLAFSTGELFF. The CDR3 region has the DNA TGTGCCAGCAGCGGCCTAGCGTTTAGCACCGGGGAGCTGTTTTTT.

This rearrangement joins TRBV12-3 or TRBV12-4 to TRBJ2-7; TRBD1 matches at 8 bases. V lost 6 bases to trimming and J lost 9 bases; unmatched junction nucleotides: 10. The CDR3 extends over 13 amino acids. As DNA, the CDR3 is TGTGCCAGCAGCATTCCAGGGGGCAAGGTGCAGTACTTC. Translated: CASSIPGGKVQYF.

This clonotype was counted only a few times. The chain uses TRBV5-1 and TRBJ1-2, with 10 bases that match TRBD1. The germline CDR1 and CDR2 sequences are SGHRS and YFSETQ. Trimming cost V 2 bases and J 7 bases; bases outside gene matches: 8. The CDR3 has 15 amino acids. This chain's CDR3 is CASSLLGQGQFGYTF. In DNA form, the CDR3 reads TGCGCCAGCAGCTTATTGGGACAGGGGCAATTTGGCTACACCTTC.

This clonotype was detected only a few times. This rearrangement joins TRBV7-2 to TRBJ2-5; a weak D match, TRBD2 (5 bases). Looked up from germline, CDR1 is SGHTA and CDR2 is FQGNSA. Deletions cut 6 bases from V and 7 bases from J, with 15 bases between. The CDR3 spans 13 residues. CDR3 residues: CASRRLLAGTQYF. CDR3 coding DNA: TGTGCCAGCAGACGTCTCCTAGCCGGGACCCAGTACTTC.

This clonotype occurred a few times. The chain carries TRBV28 and TRBJ2-1, with TRBD2 identical over 8 bases. CDR1 and CDR2 (germline): MDHEN, SYDVKM. The CDR3 has 15 amino acids. J gave up 0 bases and V 7 bases, and 5 bases lay outside the gene matches. The CDR3: CASTAGASSYNEQFF. The CDR3, as DNA: TGTGCCAGCACAGCGGGGGCTAGCTCCTACAATGAGCAGTTCTTC.

This clonotype came up a few times. V and J are TRBV5-5 and TRBJ1-1, with D unresolved. The V gene lost 4 bases and the J gene lost 3 bases, with 13 bases spanning the gap. Germline V lookup: CDR1 SGHKS, CDR2 YYEKEE (reference sequence). There are 14 residues in the CDR3. DNA for the CDR3: TGTGCCAGCAGCAAACTTTCTAGGGACACTGAAGCTTTCTTT. As protein: CASSKLSRDTEAFF.

This clonotype was found a few times. V usage is TRBV6-5 and J usage is TRBJ2-3; D could derive from TRBD1 or TRBD2 (5 bases each). The V end lost 1 base, the J end lost 1 base, and 21 bases lay between the germline ends. The CDR3 runs to 19 residues. CDR1 and CDR2 from the germline V gene are MNHEY and SVGAGI. This chain's CDR3 is CASSYFRSGGLGRTDTQYF. The CDR3 DNA is TGTGCCAGCAGTTACTTCAGGTCTGGGGGTCTAGGGCGCACAGATACGCAGTATTTT.

This sequence joins TRBV5-1 and TRBJ2-1; D remains unclear. From germline, CDR1 is SGHRS and CDR2 YFSETQ. The length of the CDR3 is 17 residues. Trimming took off 0 bases at V and 6 bases at J, with 19 bases between the two ends. CDR3 region: CASSLEPASFISNEQFF. In DNA form, the CDR3 reads TGCGCCAGCAGCTTGGAGCCCGCCAGTTTTATTTCCAATGAGCAGTTCTTC.

The sample holds many counts of this clonotype. The chain couples TRBV25-1 to TRBJ2-7; 11 positions match TRBD1. CDR3 size: 15 residues. The germline V gene encodes CDR1 MGHDK and CDR2 SYGVNS. Germline trimming cut 5 bases from V and 6 bases from J; bases unmatched to any gene: 9. The CDR3 DNA reads as TGTGCCAGCAGTCTACCGGGACAGGGGGTGGGCGAGCAGTACTTC. Translation gives CASSLPGQGVGEQYF.